The rows below give T cell receptor beta chains drawn from one sample of a study of shared clonotypes between healthy human individuals. Libraries were prepared by immunoSEQ multiplex PCR; TCRdb keeps only in-frame clonotypes and omits some of them. The sample yields some 2,500,000 clones, around 90% seen once. The sequenced sample was naive CD4+ T cells from PBMCs. The receptors were sampled from a man between 18 and 35 years old in good health. Some clones in this sample may be carry-over from other donors' samples. Both conserved end residues are part of each CDR3.

TRBV27	TRBJ2-1	CASSLRPNSYNEQFF
TRBV5-1	TRBJ2-5	CASLSTGGPGETQYF
TRBV2	TRBJ1-1	CASSSQGVDMNTEAFF
TRBV7-2	TRBJ2-7	CASSPTSGSRGEQYF
TRBV6-5	TRBJ2-7	CASSGRSGEQYF
TRBV15	TRBJ1-4	CATSRDLGGLNEKLFF
TRBV6-6	TRBJ2-7	CASSRRTSGQTYEQYF
TRBV5-1	TRBJ2-1	CASSLGGTSAYNEQFF
TRBV11-3	TRBJ2-5	CASSPKGDRETQYF
TRBV7-9	TRBJ2-2	CASSLDANTGELFF
TRBV18	TRBJ2-5	CASSWSFTTQETQYF
TRBV6-1	TRBJ1-5	CASGTGAIQPQHF
TRBV7-2	TRBJ2-7	CASSLQEWLAPYEQYF
TRBV11-2	TRBJ2-3	CASSLGKHGDTQYF
TRBV5-1	TRBJ2-2	CASRAVGANTGELFF
TRBV2	TRBJ1-6	CASSVSFQVDSPLHF
TRBV30	TRBJ1-2	CAWSVGFFYGYTF
TRBV5-6	TRBJ1-1	CASSQGAQGNTEAFF
TRBV9	TRBJ2-3	CASSRAGQGPTDTQYF
TRBV29-1	TRBJ2-5	CSVEYQRGEETQYF
TRBV11-3	TRBJ2-7	CASSLLSDYEQYF
TRBV11-2	TRBJ2-1	CASSLSTGLNEQFF